These 12 T cell receptor beta chains were all obtained from the same sample, sequenced in a study of Graves' ophthalmopathy and Graves' hyperthyroidism. The study amplified TCR beta CDR3 regions using RNA transcripts. HTBI primers were used in a first-round RT-PCR, which preceded a second-round multiplex PCR. TCRdb reanalysed the multiplex PCR reads using MiXCR and keeps one entry per CDR3 protein. This sample carries hundreds of thousands of distinct CDR3 sequences, about 20% of them seen once, and the ten largest clones take roughly 6.9%. Input material: peripheral blood. The receptors shown here come from a woman aged 18-30 years with stable Graves' hyperthyroidism. Some clones in this sample may be carry-over from other donors' samples.

This clonotype has more than one count but fewer than ten. V gene TRBV27 combines with J gene TRBJ1-2, with unresolved D. The CDR3 sequence is 14 residues long. Trimming took 3 bases from V and 4 from J, leaving 12 bases between them. Germline V gives CDR1 MNHEY, CDR2 SMNVEV (reference sequence). The CDR3 loop reads CASSFGLRGYGYTF. DNA for the CDR3: TGTGCCAGCAGTTTTGGCCTACGGGGCTATGGCTACACCTTC.

The chain joins TRBV15 to TRBJ2-5, with 12 bases aligning to TRBD2. Germline CDR1 reads LNHNV; CDR2 reads YYDKDF (reference sequence). V shed 2 bases and J 5 bases; nucleotides not matched to a gene: 9. CDR3 length equals 17 residues. CDR3 in amino acids: CATSRPRTSGVEETQYF. Here the CDR3 DNA reads TGTGCCACCAGCAGACCTAGGACTAGCGGGGTTGAGGAGACCCAGTACTTC.

This clonotype occurred many times. An end of the junction does not agree with germline; a read error may underlie this. The V and J genes are TRBV11-1 and TRBJ2-2; D may be TRBD2 (6 bases). This CDR3 comprises 17 residues. Germline V gene sequence: CDR1 SGHAT, CDR2 FQDESV (reference sequence). This CDR3 is CASSLATSLRATGELFF. The CDR3 DNA follows: TGTGCCAGCAGCTTGGCAACTAGCTTGAGAGCCACCGGGGAACTGTTTTTT.

This clonotype came up a few times. This chain joins TRBV12-3 or TRBV12-4 and TRBJ1-2; no firm D call. CDR3 size: 13 residues. Trimming pared 1 base from V and 4 bases from J, leaving 7 bases between. The CDR3 DNA follows: TGTGCCAGCAGTTTAGAGTCGCGCTATGGCTACACCTTC. It is translated as CASSLESRYGYTF.

This clonotype was counted ten times or more. The chain recombines TRBV10-2 with TRBJ1-1, with D hard to call. This CDR3 comprises 14 residues. Germline CDR1 WSHSY, CDR2 SAAADI. V was clipped by 6 bases and J by 1 base, with 12 bases between them. CDR3 residues: CASRHIEKNTEAFF. The CDR3 DNA reads TGCGCCAGCAGGCATATAGAAAAGAACACTGAAGCTTTCTTT.

This clonotype was seen ten or more times. CDR3 bases: TGTGCCAGTGATTGGGGGAACACCGGGGAGCTGTTTTTT. It encodes CASDWGNTGELFF. This chain connects TRBV12-3 or TRBV12-4 to TRBJ2-2, with D unclear. The CDR3 is 13 residues long. V shed 9 bases and J shed 1 base, with 9 bases lying between them.

This clonotype showed up just once. This rearrangement joins TRBV12-3 or TRBV12-4 to TRBJ1-5; no clear D gene. This CDR3 region has 16 residues. V gave up 5 bases and J gave up 7 bases, with 21 bases separating them. The CDR3, as DNA: TGTGCCAGCAGTGGAGAGGTCGACACGCTAGGGCAGCCCCAGCATTTT. Amino acid sequence: CASSGEVDTLGQPQHF.

This clonotype has a count of ten or more. The CDR3 DNA is TGCGCCAGCAGCCAAGCGGATCGCAATCAGCCCCAGCATTTT. Translation gives CASSQADRNQPQHF. The rearrangement joins TRBV4-1 to TRBJ1-5; unclear D gene. Germline CDR1 and CDR2: MGHRA and YSYEKL. V lost 1 base to trimming and J lost 2 bases, with 6 bases between them. This CDR3 has 14 amino acids.

This chain uses TRBV24-1 with TRBJ2-7; 10 positions agree with TRBD1. V dropped 5 bases and J dropped 2; count of bases not matched to a gene: 5. Germline values: CDR1 KGHDR, CDR2 SFDVKD. The CDR3 has 15 amino acids. The DNA for the CDR3 is TGTGCCACCAGTGCCCTCGGACAGGGGGCCTACGAGCAGTACTTC. It codes for CATSALGQGAYEQYF.

This clonotype turned up a few times. The chain employs TRBV24-1 and TRBJ2-7; the D gene could be TRBD1 or TRBD2 (5 bases each). The CDR3 length is 12 residues. CDR1 KGHDR and CDR2 SFDVKD come from the germline V gene. CDR3 bases: TGTTGTCCCCGGGGCATCTCCTACGAGCAGTACTTC. Translating it yields CCPRGISYEQYF.

This clonotype was seen a handful of times. The chain is built from TRBV12-3 or TRBV12-4 and TRBJ2-7; 9 bases match TRBD1. CDR3 length equals 13 residues. Germline trimming cut 3 bases from V and 5 bases from J; bases unmatched to any gene: 2. CDR3 in amino acids: CASSFRDRDEQYF. CDR3 sequence (DNA): TGTGCCAGCAGTTTCCGGGACAGGGACGAGCAGTACTTC.

In its sample, this clonotype was seen many times. V gene TRBV6-1 combines with J gene TRBJ1-1; TRBD1 matches at 7 bases. The CDR3 spans 14 residues. Germline V gives CDR1 MNHNS, CDR2 SASEGT. V lost 3 bases and J lost 8; bases outside the gene matches: 9. The DNA of the CDR3 is TGTGCCAGCAGTGAGTCCCCTTACAGGGGCGAAGCTTTCTTT. Encoded protein: CASSESPYRGEAFF.